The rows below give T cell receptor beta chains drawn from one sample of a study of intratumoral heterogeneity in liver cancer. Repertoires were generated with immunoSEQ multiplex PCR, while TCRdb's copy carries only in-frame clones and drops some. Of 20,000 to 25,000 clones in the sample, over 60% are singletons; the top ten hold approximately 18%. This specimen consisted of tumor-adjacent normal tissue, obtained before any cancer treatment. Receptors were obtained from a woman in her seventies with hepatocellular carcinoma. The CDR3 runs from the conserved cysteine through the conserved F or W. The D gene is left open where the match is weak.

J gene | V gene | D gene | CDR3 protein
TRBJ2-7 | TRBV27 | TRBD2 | CASSSTSGTLSYEQYF
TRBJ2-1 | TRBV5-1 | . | CASSLVGKEEQFF
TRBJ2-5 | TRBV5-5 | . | CASSLAPWETQYF
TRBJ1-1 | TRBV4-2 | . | CASSQEAGMNTEAFF
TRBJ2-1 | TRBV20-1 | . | CSARETRGFF
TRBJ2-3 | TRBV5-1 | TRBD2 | CASSLGGGLGLGTQYF
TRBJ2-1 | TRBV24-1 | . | CATSDTVGGRRFF
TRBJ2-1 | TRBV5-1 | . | CASSLSQGGNEQFF
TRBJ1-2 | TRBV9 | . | CASSVGWDRGGYTF
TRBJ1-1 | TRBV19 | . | CASSIGSGSEAFF
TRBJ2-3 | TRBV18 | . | CASSPSNTDTQYF
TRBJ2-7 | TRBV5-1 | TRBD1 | CASSWDSYSYEQYF
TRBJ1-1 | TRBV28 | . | CASRDQANTEAFF
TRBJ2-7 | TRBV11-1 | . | CASSPWVFEQYF
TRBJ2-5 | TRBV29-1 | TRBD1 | CSVEADRGRGETQYF
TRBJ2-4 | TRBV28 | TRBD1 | CASSPTGERGNIQYF
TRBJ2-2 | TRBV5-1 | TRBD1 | CASSTTHRQGAMSGELFF
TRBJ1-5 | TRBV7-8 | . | CASSFTRGQPQHF
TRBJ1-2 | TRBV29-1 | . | CSVEERGRSYGYTF